This TCR beta chain was observed in a study of T cells expressing NK-cell markers. In regard to this clonotype: Its cognate antigen is unknown.

After re-calling the 5' RACE reads, TCRdb lists one entry per CDR3 protein, DNA absent. Across some 410,000 distinct CDR3 sequences, the top ten clones capture more than 7% of the sample. CDR3 length equals 17 residues. CDR1 and CDR2 from the germline V gene are MDHEN and SYDVKM. Study-level findings and limits: Uncertainty persisted over the HCMV specificity of expanded NKG2C+ T cell clones. Once again these clonotypes came out on top in the CD3+CD56-NKG2C+ fraction of several donors.

The material sequenced was blood T cells: a sorted CD56 or NKG2C T cell subset, CD4+ or CD8+ T cells, or bulk PBMC T cells (not recorded which). This receptor was obtained from a woman between 18 and 75 years old in good health. The chain recombines TRBV28 with TRBJ2-3; the TCRdb call, TRBD2, lacks DNA for checking. This CDR3 is CASRSWWAGTSTDTQYF.